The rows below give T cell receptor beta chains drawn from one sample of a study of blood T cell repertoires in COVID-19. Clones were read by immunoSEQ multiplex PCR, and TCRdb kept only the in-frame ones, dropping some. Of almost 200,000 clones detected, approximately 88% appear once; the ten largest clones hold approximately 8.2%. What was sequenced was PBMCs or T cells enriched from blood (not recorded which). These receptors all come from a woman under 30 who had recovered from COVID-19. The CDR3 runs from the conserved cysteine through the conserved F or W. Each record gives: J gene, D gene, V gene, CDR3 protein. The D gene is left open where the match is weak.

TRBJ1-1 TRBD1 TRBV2 CASSQGADTEAFF
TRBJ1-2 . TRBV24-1 CATDSSQGYGYTF
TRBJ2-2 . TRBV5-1 CASSFRAGNTGELFF
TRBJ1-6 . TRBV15 CATSSGSHNSPLHF
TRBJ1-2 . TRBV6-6 CASSSGAGALMGYTF
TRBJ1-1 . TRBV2 CASSDRGGGTEAFF
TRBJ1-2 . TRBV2 CASNTGPLYGYTF
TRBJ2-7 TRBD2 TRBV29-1 CSVEDRLAGVWYEQYF
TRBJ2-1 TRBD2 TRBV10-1 CASTAMKVLGGSPGDNEQFF
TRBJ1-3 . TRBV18 CASSPQFQGRGNTIYF
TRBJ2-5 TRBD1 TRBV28 CASNRQGFSETQYF
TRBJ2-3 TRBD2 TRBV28 CASGTSGGASTDTQYF